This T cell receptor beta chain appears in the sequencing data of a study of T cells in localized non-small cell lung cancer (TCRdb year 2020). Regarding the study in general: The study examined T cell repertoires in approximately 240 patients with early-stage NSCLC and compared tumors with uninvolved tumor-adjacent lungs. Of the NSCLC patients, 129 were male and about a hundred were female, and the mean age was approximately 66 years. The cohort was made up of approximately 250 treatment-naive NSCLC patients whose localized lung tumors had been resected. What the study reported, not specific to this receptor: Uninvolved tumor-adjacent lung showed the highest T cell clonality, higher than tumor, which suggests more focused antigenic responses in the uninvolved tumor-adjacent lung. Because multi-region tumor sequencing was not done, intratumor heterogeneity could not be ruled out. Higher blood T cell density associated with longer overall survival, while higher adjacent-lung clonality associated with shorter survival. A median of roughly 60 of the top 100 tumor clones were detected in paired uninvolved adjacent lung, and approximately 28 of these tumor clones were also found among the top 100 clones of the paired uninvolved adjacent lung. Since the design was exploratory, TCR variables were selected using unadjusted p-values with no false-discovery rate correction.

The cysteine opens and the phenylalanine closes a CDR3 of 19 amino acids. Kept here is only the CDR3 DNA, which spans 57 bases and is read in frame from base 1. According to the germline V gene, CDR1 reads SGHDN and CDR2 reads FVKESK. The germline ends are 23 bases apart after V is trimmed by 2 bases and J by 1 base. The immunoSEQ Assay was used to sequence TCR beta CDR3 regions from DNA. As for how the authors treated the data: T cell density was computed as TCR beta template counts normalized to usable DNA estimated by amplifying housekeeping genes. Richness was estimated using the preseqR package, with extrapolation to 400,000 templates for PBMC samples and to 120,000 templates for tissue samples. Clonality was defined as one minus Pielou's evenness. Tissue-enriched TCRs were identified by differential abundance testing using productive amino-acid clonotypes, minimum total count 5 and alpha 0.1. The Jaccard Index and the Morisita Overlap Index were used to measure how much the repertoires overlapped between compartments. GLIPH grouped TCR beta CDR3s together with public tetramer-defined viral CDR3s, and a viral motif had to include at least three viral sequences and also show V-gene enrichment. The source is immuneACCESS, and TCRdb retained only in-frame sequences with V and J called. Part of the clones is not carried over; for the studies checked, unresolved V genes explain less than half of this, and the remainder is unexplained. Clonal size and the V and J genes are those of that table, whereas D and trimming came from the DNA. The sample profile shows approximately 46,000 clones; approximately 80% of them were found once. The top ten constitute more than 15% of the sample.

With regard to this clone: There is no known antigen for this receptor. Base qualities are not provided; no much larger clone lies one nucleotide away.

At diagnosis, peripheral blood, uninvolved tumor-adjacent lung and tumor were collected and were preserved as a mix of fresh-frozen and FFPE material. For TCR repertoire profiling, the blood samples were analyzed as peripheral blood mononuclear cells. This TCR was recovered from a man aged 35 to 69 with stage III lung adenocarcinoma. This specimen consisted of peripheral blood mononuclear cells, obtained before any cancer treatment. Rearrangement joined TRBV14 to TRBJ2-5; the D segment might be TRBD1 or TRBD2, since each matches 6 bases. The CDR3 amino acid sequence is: CASSQSGLIKQGFQETQYF. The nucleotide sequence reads TGTGCCAGCAGCCAAAGCGGGCTTATCAAACAGGGATTCCAAGAGACCCAGTACTTC.